The present T cell receptor (beta chain) was sequenced within a study of cytomegalovirus exposure and HLA in healthy donors. 60 Vbeta and 13 Jbeta primers were used in PCR. The method was immunoSEQ multiplex PCR; TCRdb's version includes in-frame clones alone and lacks a portion of them. The sample has approximately 180,000 clones, around three quarters seen once; the top ten hold approximately 2%. This CDR3 is 15 amino acids long. V was cut by 1 base and J by 2 bases, with 10 bases left in between. Germline V lookup: CDR1 SGHVS, CDR2 FQNEAQ. In regard to this clone: Antigen specificity is unknown.

Whole-study results and caveats: Other equally common chains were less clonally expanded than HLA-associated TCR beta chains, a later analysis showed. Sequencing likely generated an artifact that appeared as a cluster of highly shared sequence variants.

The source of this sequence is a woman aged 25-40 years in good health and CMV-seronegative. The chain joins TRBV7-8 to TRBJ2-3; D perhaps matches TRBD1 (6 bases). The sample taken for sequencing was PBMCs. CDR3 residues: CASSLGYRDTDTQYF. The CDR3 coding sequence is TGTGCCAGCAGCTTAGGTTACAGGGACACAGATACGCAGTATTTT. The variable domain in full, completed from reference TRBV7-8 and TRBJ2-3, reads GAGVSQSPRYKVAKRGQDVALRCDPISGHVSLFWYQQALGQGPEFLTYFQNEAQLDKSGLPSDRFFAERPEGSVSTLKIQRTQQEDSAVYLCASSLGYRDTDTQYFGPGTRLTVL.